The rows below give T cell receptor beta chains drawn from one sample of a study of shared clonotypes between healthy human individuals. Sequencing was performed with immunoSEQ multiplex PCR; in TCRdb, only in-frame clones are kept and a portion is missing. The table includes about 2 million clones, about 95% detected once. Sequenced material: naive CD8+ T cells sorted from blood. Receptors originate from a man younger than 35 in good health. CDR3s include the opening cysteine and the closing phenylalanine or tryptophan. D genes are given only for firm matches. Clone size, where shown, is once, few, many, or a class for clones that have expanded.

J gene,D gene,CDR3 length,V gene,clone size,CDR3 protein,CDR3 DNA
TRBJ2-7,.,15,TRBV6-1,.,CASSPPLGSLYEQYF,TGTGCCAGCAGTCCCCCCCTCGGGAGCCTCTACGAGCAGTACTTC
TRBJ2-1,.,16,TRBV25-1,.,CASSEFRGVAHLRQFF,TGTGCCAGCAGTGAATTCCGAGGGGTAGCCCACCTGCGGCAGTTCTTC
TRBJ2-7,TRBD2,14,TRBV5-5,.,CASSPGTSYYEQYF,TGTGCCAGCAGCCCGGGGACTAGTTACTACGAGCAGTACTTC
TRBJ1-6,TRBD1,15,TRBV19,.,CASSISQGENSPLHF,TGTGCCAGTAGTATTTCACAGGGGGAGAATTCACCCCTCCACTTT
TRBJ2-5,.,17,TRBV4-3,.,CASSQDTRASEQETQYF,TGCGCCAGCAGCCAAGATACCAGGGCTAGCGAACAAGAGACCCAGTACTTC
TRBJ1-1,.,14,TRBV29-1,.,CSVDLRGGGTEAFF,TGCAGCGTTGACTTGCGGGGAGGGGGCACTGAAGCTTTCTTT
TRBJ1-1,TRBD1,13,TRBV19,.,CASRGTGDWEAFF,TGTGCCAGTAGGGGGACAGGGGATTGGGAAGCTTTCTTT
TRBJ2-1,TRBD2,14,TRBV19,.,CASSWGSGWSEQFF,TGTGCCAGTAGTTGGGGTAGCGGGTGGAGTGAGCAGTTCTTC
TRBJ2-7,.,11,TRBV27,.,CASSWGGEQYF,TGTGCCAGCAGTTGGGGCGGCGAGCAGTACTTC
TRBJ2-3,TRBD2,15,TRBV9,.,CASSVTSGSTDTQYF,TGTGCCAGCAGCGTAACTAGCGGGAGCACAGATACGCAGTATTTT
TRBJ1-5,.,14,TRBV13,.,CASSLGGPNQPQHF,TGTGCCAGCAGCTTAGGCGGGCCCAATCAGCCCCAGCATTTT
TRBJ2-7,.,12,TRBV28,.,CASSWTDYEQYF,TGTGCCAGCAGTTGGACAGATTACGAGCAGTACTTC
TRBJ2-5,.,15,TRBV4-1,.,CASSQVSGPGGTQYF,TGCGCCAGCAGCCAAGTATCAGGGCCCGGGGGGACCCAGTACTTC
TRBJ2-7,.,15,TRBV5-8,.,CASSFYDPAGYEQYF,TGTGCCAGCAGCTTTTATGATCCGGCAGGCTACGAGCAGTACTTC
TRBJ1-2,TRBD1,17,TRBV5-1,.,CASSLEGQGMVYWGYTF,TGCGCCAGCAGCTTGGAGGGACAGGGTATGGTATACTGGGGCTACACCTTC
TRBJ1-5,.,15,TRBV7-3,.,CASSLRYRSNQPQHF,TGTGCCAGCAGCTTAAGGTACCGAAGCAATCAGCCCCAGCATTTT
TRBJ1-1,.,13,TRBV6-6,.,CASSYTGNTEAFF,TGTGCCAGCAGTTACACTGGGAACACTGAAGCTTTCTTT
TRBJ1-1,.,13,TRBV27,.,CASSLYRVTEAFF,TGTGCCAGCAGTCTCTACAGGGTCACTGAAGCTTTCTTT
TRBJ2-7,TRBD2,17,TRBV7-6,.,CASSRGTSGSSSYEQYF,TGTGCCAGCAGCCGCGGGACTAGCGGTTCATCCTCCTACGAGCAGTACTTC
TRBJ1-2,.,17,TRBV15,.,CATSFRGSPSFGYGYTF,TGTGCCACCAGCTTCCGTGGGTCACCCAGTTTCGGCTATGGCTACACCTTC
TRBJ2-5,.,16,TRBV4-1,.,CASSQVPGELPETQYF,TGCGCCAGCAGCCAAGTCCCCGGGGAACTACCAGAGACCCAGTACTTC
TRBJ1-4,TRBD1,14,TRBV6-5,once,CASTTGQGGEKLFF,TGTGCCAGCACCACCGGACAGGGAGGAGAAAAACTGTTTTTT
TRBJ2-7,TRBD1,16,TRBV27,once,CASSPGPGQGLREQYF,TGTGCCAGCAGTCCCGGACCGGGACAGGGGCTTCGCGAGCAGTACTTC
TRBJ2-5,.,15,TRBV5-6,.,CASSLLFTTQETQYF,TGTGCCAGCAGCTTGTTATTTACCACTCAAGAGACCCAGTACTTC
TRBJ2-5,TRBD1,13,TRBV6-5,once,CASSYYRGETQYF,TGTGCCAGCAGTTACTACAGGGGAGAGACCCAGTACTTC
TRBJ2-3,.,16,TRBV5-5,.,CASSLSETLYTDTQYF,TGTGCCAGCAGCTTGAGTGAGACACTTTACACAGATACGCAGTATTTT
TRBJ2-1,TRBD1,14,TRBV7-9,.,CASSLDRGVDEQFF,TGTGCCAGCAGCTTAGACAGGGGTGTGGATGAGCAGTTCTTC
TRBJ1-1,TRBD1,18,TRBV30,.,CAWRGESDREWMNTEAFF,TGTGCCTGGAGGGGAGAATCGGACAGGGAATGGATGAACACTGAAGCTTTCTTT
TRBJ2-1,.,12,TRBV29-1,.,CSVVYGNNEQFF,TGCAGCGTTGTATACGGAAACAATGAGCAGTTCTTC
TRBJ1-1,.,13,TRBV2,once,CASREAGTVEAFF,TGTGCCAGCAGGGAAGCAGGGACGGTTGAAGCTTTCTTT
TRBJ1-1,TRBD1,13,TRBV2,.,CASSEALTGGAFF,TGTGCCAGCAGTGAAGCGCTAACAGGGGGAGCTTTCTTT
TRBJ1-2,TRBD1,11,TRBV29-1,.,CSVEGQGNYTF,TGCAGCGTTGAAGGACAGGGAAACTACACCTTC
TRBJ2-7,.,14,TRBV2,.,CASSERGGSLQQYF,TGTGCCAGCAGTGAGAGGGGGGGCTCCTTGCAGCAGTACTTC
TRBJ1-1,.,14,TRBV7-9,.,CASSFAEGNTEAFF,TGTGCCAGCAGTTTCGCGGAGGGGAACACTGAAGCTTTCTTT
TRBJ1-4,.,14,TRBV27,.,CASSLVGAEEKLFF,TGTGCCAGCAGTTTAGTGGGGGCAGAAGAAAAACTGTTTTTT
TRBJ2-7,.,12,TRBV6-5,.,CASSGSAFEQYF,TGTGCCAGCTCAGGCTCGGCCTTTGAGCAGTACTTC
TRBJ2-6,TRBD1,19,TRBV30,.,CAWSGVGGQGASGANVLTF,TGTGCCTGGAGTGGGGTGGGAGGACAGGGGGCTTCTGGGGCCAACGTCCTGACTTTC
TRBJ2-1,.,12,TRBV9,once,CASSGTSVKQFF,TGTGCCAGCAGCGGAACTAGTGTGAAGCAGTTCTTC
TRBJ1-1,.,13,TRBV25-1,few,CASSVGISTEAFF,TGTGCCAGCAGTGTAGGGATCAGCACTGAAGCTTTCTTT